This is a list of T cell receptor beta chains from one sample in a study of technical replicates of blood from a handful of donors. TCRdb's table, derived via immunoSEQ multiplex PCR, lists solely in-frame clones and lacks some. The sample has about 75,000 clones, around 97% seen once; the top ten hold around 0.18%. What was sequenced was T cells isolated from PBMCs. Every receptor here comes from a human donor in good health. Both conserved end residues are part of each CDR3. The order of the fields is J gene, D gene, clone size, CDR3 length, V gene, CDR3 protein, CDR3 DNA. The D gene is left open where the match is weak. The size field is filled for only some rows; it gives once, few, many or a size class.

J: TRBJ2-7; D: -; size: -; length: 16; V: TRBV6-5; CDR3: CASSYSAGRISYEQYF; DNA: TGTGCCAGCAGTTACTCGGCAGGGCGTATTTCCTACGAGCAGTACTTC
J: TRBJ1-6; D: TRBD1; size: -; length: 17; V: TRBV30; CDR3: CAWSPFVGQGYNSPLHF; DNA: TGTGCCTGGAGCCCCTTCGTCGGACAGGGATATAATTCACCCCTCCACTTT
J: TRBJ2-7; D: TRBD1; size: -; length: 15; V: TRBV19; CDR3: CASSIETGSYYEQYF; DNA: TGTGCCAGTAGTATTGAGACAGGGTCTTACTACGAGCAGTACTTC
J: TRBJ1-1; D: TRBD1; size: -; length: 15; V: TRBV2; CDR3: CASTGTDHMNTEAFF; DNA: TGTGCCAGCACGGGGACAGATCACATGAACACTGAAGCTTTCTTT
J: TRBJ2-3; D: -; size: -; length: 13; V: TRBV28; CDR3: CASYSGTADTQYF; DNA: TGTGCCAGCTACTCCGGGACTGCTGATACGCAGTATTTT
J: TRBJ2-6; D: -; size: -; length: 16; V: TRBV5-1; CDR3: CASSLGAGAGANVLTF; DNA: TGCGCCAGCAGCTTGGGGGCAGGGGCAGGGGCCAACGTCCTGACTTTC
J: TRBJ2-2; D: TRBD1; size: -; length: 16; V: TRBV9; CDR3: CASSSNRGGSTGELFF; DNA: TGTGCCAGCAGCTCGAACAGGGGCGGTAGCACCGGGGAGCTGTTTTTT
J: TRBJ2-1; D: TRBD2; size: -; length: 16; V: TRBV14; CDR3: CASSPAIGLAGGSPFF; DNA: TGTGCCAGCAGCCCTGCTATCGGACTAGCGGGAGGTTCTCCGTTCTTC
J: TRBJ2-7; D: TRBD1; size: -; length: 16; V: TRBV28; CDR3: CASSLGTGTGSYEQYF; DNA: TGTGCCAGCAGTTTAGGGACCGGGACAGGGAGCTACGAGCAGTACTTC
J: TRBJ1-1; D: -; size: once; length: 13; V: TRBV6-5; CDR3: CASHTGMNTEAFF; DNA: TGTGCCAGCCACACGGGGATGAACACTGAAGCTTTCTTT
J: TRBJ2-3; D: TRBD2; size: -; length: 18; V: TRBV5-4; CDR3: CASSDPTSGISSTDTQYF; DNA: TGTGCCAGCAGCGACCCTACTAGCGGGATCTCGAGCACAGATACGCAGTATTTT
J: TRBJ1-1; D: -; size: once; length: 15; V: TRBV4-2; CDR3: CASSFRGTYNTEAFF; DNA: TGTGCCAGCAGTTTCCGGGGGACCTACAACACTGAAGCTTTCTTT
J: TRBJ2-1; D: -; size: -; length: 12; V: TRBV27; CDR3: CASGTTNNEQFF; DNA: TGTGCCAGCGGCACTACAAACAATGAGCAGTTCTTC
J: TRBJ2-2; D: TRBD2; size: -; length: 16; V: TRBV5-4; CDR3: CASSKGLAQNTGELFF; DNA: TGTGCCAGCAGCAAAGGACTAGCCCAAAACACCGGGGAGCTGTTTTTT
J: TRBJ1-6; D: -; size: -; length: 15; V: TRBV2; CDR3: CASSEGPRIGSPLHF; DNA: TGTGCCAGCAGTGAGGGGCCCCGGATTGGTTCACCCCTCCACTTT
J: TRBJ2-3; D: TRBD1; size: -; length: 14; V: TRBV5-1; CDR3: CASREGAYTDTQYF; DNA: TGCGCCAGCCGAGAGGGGGCTTACACAGATACGCAGTATTTT
J: TRBJ2-7; D: TRBD1; size: -; length: 14; V: TRBV5-1; CDR3: CASSVGTGRHEQYF; DNA: TGCGCCAGCAGCGTCGGGACAGGGCGGCACGAGCAGTACTTC
J: TRBJ1-5; D: -; size: -; length: 13; V: TRBV11-2; CDR3: CASSLGRDQPQHF; DNA: TGTGCCAGCAGCCTGGGCCGAGATCAGCCCCAGCATTTT
J: TRBJ1-2; D: -; size: -; length: 13; V: TRBV6-5; CDR3: CASSYDTFWGYTF; DNA: TGTGCCAGCAGTTACGACACATTCTGGGGCTACACCTTC
J: TRBJ2-2; D: TRBD2; size: -; length: 16; V: TRBV7-2; CDR3: CASSLNGAGVSGELFF; DNA: TGTGCCAGCAGCTTAAATGGAGCGGGAGTTTCCGGGGAGCTGTTTTTT
J: TRBJ2-2; D: -; size: -; length: 15; V: TRBV25-1; CDR3: CASSITGRLDGELFF; DNA: TGTGCCAGTTCGATTACAGGGCGGCTTGACGGGGAGCTGTTTTTT
J: TRBJ2-1; D: TRBD2; size: -; length: 16; V: TRBV7-9; CDR3: CASSLRQRGLYNEQFF; DNA: TGTGCCAGCAGCTTACGTCAGCGGGGACTTTACAATGAGCAGTTCTTC
J: TRBJ2-2; D: TRBD1; size: -; length: 14; V: TRBV29-1; CDR3: CSGTGRAGTGELFF; DNA: TGCAGCGGGACAGGGCGAGCGGGCACCGGGGAGCTGTTTTTT
J: TRBJ2-7; D: -; size: -; length: 12; V: TRBV7-9; CDR3: CASSLRSYEQYF; DNA: TGTGCCAGCAGCCTTAGGAGCTACGAGCAGTACTTC
J: TRBJ2-2; D: TRBD2; size: -; length: 15; V: TRBV5-4; CDR3: CASSSGLAVGGELFF; DNA: TGTGCCAGCAGCTCCGGACTAGCGGTAGGCGGGGAGCTGTTTTTT
J: TRBJ1-1; D: -; size: -; length: 12; V: TRBV13; CDR3: CASSLEGTEAFF; DNA: TGTGCCAGCAGCTTAGAGGGGACTGAAGCTTTCTTT
J: TRBJ2-4; D: -; size: -; length: 16; V: TRBV28; CDR3: CASSPHLGRAKNIQYF; DNA: TGTGCCAGCAGTCCCCATTTGGGGCGAGCCAAAAACATTCAGTACTTC
J: TRBJ1-4; D: TRBD1; size: -; length: 15; V: TRBV6-1; CDR3: CASSENTGVFEKLFF; DNA: TGTGCCAGCAGTGAAAACACAGGGGTATTTGAAAAACTGTTTTTT
J: TRBJ2-7; D: TRBD1; size: -; length: 14; V: TRBV4-2; CDR3: CASSWDRGTYEQYF; DNA: TGTGCCAGCAGTTGGGACAGGGGGACCTACGAGCAGTACTTC
J: TRBJ2-7; D: TRBD2; size: -; length: 14; V: TRBV7-2; CDR3: CASSPQRTSGGQYF; DNA: TGTGCCAGCAGCCCCCAGAGGACTAGCGGGGGGCAGTACTTC
J: TRBJ2-2; D: -; size: -; length: 10; V: TRBV5-1; CDR3: CARSTGELFF; DNA: TGCGCAAGGAGCACCGGGGAGCTGTTTTTT
J: TRBJ1-2; D: -; size: -; length: 16; V: TRBV4-1; CDR3: CASSQETRKANYGYTF; DNA: TGCGCCAGCAGCCAAGAAACGAGGAAAGCTAACTATGGCTACACCTTC
J: TRBJ2-1; D: -; size: -; length: 14; V: TRBV14; CDR3: CASSRLERTNEQFF; DNA: TGTGCCAGCAGCCGACTAGAAAGGACCAATGAGCAGTTCTTC
J: TRBJ1-6; D: -; size: -; length: 15; V: TRBV5-4; CDR3: CASRPTEGVDSPLHF; DNA: TGTGCCAGCAGACCGACAGAGGGGGTGGATTCACCCCTCCACTTT
J: TRBJ2-7; D: TRBD1; size: -; length: 15; V: TRBV19; CDR3: CASSTNTGVTYEQYF; DNA: TGTGCCAGTAGTACCAATACAGGGGTCACCTACGAGCAGTACTTC
J: TRBJ2-5; D: -; size: -; length: 17; V: TRBV28; CDR3: CASTRTRRFSNQETQYF; DNA: TGTGCCAGCACCCGGACTCGGCGCTTTTCGAACCAAGAGACCCAGTACTTC
J: TRBJ2-2; D: -; size: -; length: 14; V: TRBV6-6; CDR3: CASNHQGNTGELFF; DNA: TGTGCCAGCAACCACCAGGGCAACACCGGGGAGCTGTTTTTT
J: TRBJ2-1; D: -; size: once; length: 12; V: TRBV5-1; CDR3: CASKLAYNEQFF; DNA: TGCGCCAGCAAGCTTGCTTACAATGAGCAGTTCTTC
J: TRBJ2-7; D: TRBD1; size: -; length: 15; V: TRBV27; CDR3: CASRRTGTGGGEQYF; DNA: TGTGCCAGCAGACGGACCGGGACAGGGGGTGGCGAGCAGTACTTC
J: TRBJ2-1; D: -; size: once; length: 14; V: TRBV30; CDR3: CAWSRGGGYNEQFF; DNA: TGTGCCTGGAGTAGAGGGGGGGGCTACAATGAGCAGTTCTTC
J: TRBJ1-5; D: -; size: -; length: 14; V: TRBV4-1; CDR3: CASSQGQDNQPQHF; DNA: TGCGCCAGCAGCCAAGGACAGGACAATCAGCCCCAGCATTTT
J: TRBJ2-5; D: -; size: -; length: 17; V: TRBV4-1; CDR3: CASTKKGAGGAGETQYF; DNA: TGCGCCAGCACCAAAAAGGGGGCGGGAGGAGCTGGAGAGACCCAGTACTTC
J: TRBJ1-5; D: TRBD1; size: -; length: 15; V: TRBV2; CDR3: CASRRDRGRNQPQHF; DNA: TGTGCCAGCAGGAGGGACAGGGGAAGGAATCAGCCCCAGCATTTT
J: TRBJ1-1; D: TRBD1; size: -; length: 15; V: TRBV29-1; CDR3: CSVERDREVITEAFF; DNA: TGCAGCGTTGAAAGGGACAGGGAAGTAATCACTGAAGCTTTCTTT